The 21 T cell receptor beta chains given below trace back to one sample, sequenced in a study of blood T cell repertoires in COVID-19. The method was immunoSEQ multiplex PCR; TCRdb's version includes in-frame clones alone and lacks a portion of them. The table records 350,000 to 550,000 clones, roughly 90% of them present only once. Specimen: peripheral blood. These receptors came from a woman aged 25 to 45 with acute or convalescent COVID-19.

The V call is TRBV5-3, the J call TRBJ1-6; 8 bases match TRBD1. TRBV5-3 is recorded as an ORF, its role being uncertain. The CDR3 is made up of 14 amino acids. The trim removed 4 bases at V and 11 bases at J, leaving 8 bases unmatched. The CDR3, as DNA: TGTGCCAGAAGCACCGGACAGGGTAGTCCACCCCTCCACTTT. Translating gives CARSTGQGSPPLHF.

This clone appeared a few times. The chain is built from TRBV10-3 and TRBJ1-2; D remains ambiguous. The CDR3 runs 18 residues. Germline CDR1 and CDR2: ENHRY and SYGVKD. Between the trimmed V and J ends, which lost 0 bases and 0 bases, there was a span of 17 bases. The CDR3 region is CAISESRVRGISNYGYTF. The CDR3 nucleotides are TGTGCCATCAGTGAGTCCCGCGTGCGGGGAATCTCTAACTATGGCTACACCTTC.

The V call is TRBV6-5, the J call TRBJ1-2, with 8 bases identical to TRBD1. The germline gives CDR1 MNHEY, CDR2 SVGAGI. J was trimmed by 4 bases and V by 6 bases; bases with no gene match: 10. This CDR3 region has 15 residues. In DNA form, the CDR3 reads TGTGCCAGCAGCGCTGGGACAGGTTCTGTCTATGGCTACACCTTC. It codes for CASSAGTGSVYGYTF.

The chain employs TRBV5-1 and TRBJ2-1; D not certain. The CDR3 is 14 amino acids. V shed 5 bases and J shed 5 bases, with 14 bases lying between them. In germline, CDR1 is SGHRS, CDR2 YFSETQ. CDR3 nucleotides: TGCGCCAGCAGGAGCCCCCAAACTAACAATGAGCAGTTCTTC. This gives the protein CASRSPQTNNEQFF.

This chain links TRBV24-1 with TRBJ2-2; 7 positions agree with TRBD2. Germline lookup yields CDR1 KGHDR and CDR2 SFDVKD. The CDR3 length is 17 residues. With 3 bases clipped from V and 4 bases from J, the junction kept 10 bases outside the gene matches. The CDR3 loop reads CATSDAPSSGVTGELFF. In nucleotides, the CDR3 is TGTGCCACCAGTGATGCCCCAAGCAGCGGGGTCACCGGGGAGCTGTTTTTT.

The chain combines TRBV3-1 (or the pseudogene TRBV3-2) with TRBJ2-7; 11 nucleotides match TRBD1. Germline CDR1 is LGHDT and CDR2 is YNNKEL (reference sequence). This CDR3 is built from 15 residues. J was trimmed by 6 bases and V by 6 bases; bases with no gene match: 10. CDR3 protein: CASSQDRGPMLEQYF. The CDR3 DNA reads as TGTGCCAGCAGTCAGGACAGGGGGCCTATGCTCGAGCAGTACTTC.

V and J are TRBV15 and TRBJ1-1; D gene unclear. The CDR3 spans 14 residues. Germline CDR1 and CDR2: LNHNV and YYDKDF (reference sequence). Trimming removed 3 bases from V and 1 base from J, with 9 bases in between. The CDR3 bases are TGTGCCACCAGCAGTGAGGTGGGGAACACTGAAGCTTTCTTT. Protein: CATSSEVGNTEAFF.

V usage is TRBV27 and J usage is TRBJ2-7, with 7 bases matching TRBD2. The CDR3 extends over 12 amino acids. J lost 5 bases, V lost 6 bases, and 4 bases had no gene match. Germline lookup yields CDR1 MNHEY and CDR2 SMNVEV (reference sequence). CDR3 region: CASSPGTNEQYF. The DNA for the CDR3 is TGTGCCAGCAGCCCGGGGACTAACGAGCAGTACTTC.

V and J are TRBV27 and TRBJ1-2, with 8 bases aligning to TRBD1. V shed 8 bases and J 4 bases; nucleotides not matched to a gene: 12. The CDR3 is 15 amino acids. CDR1 MNHEY and CDR2 SMNVEV come from the germline V gene (reference sequence). The CDR3 DNA reads TGTGCCAGCTTGCCCTCGACAGGGGCCGGCTATGGCTACACCTTC. This translates into CASLPSTGAGYGYTF.

The chain combines TRBV5-1 with TRBJ2-7; possible D gene TRBD1, 5 bases. The CDR3 has 13 amino acids. The germline V gene has CDR1 SGHRS and CDR2 YFSETQ. Deletions cut 4 bases from V and 3 bases from J, with 11 bases between. For the CDR3, the DNA is TGCGCCAGCAGCGATGGGCAGGGCTACGAGCAGTACTTC. It specifies CASSDGQGYEQYF.

The V call is TRBV5-4, the J call TRBJ1-4; D may be TRBD1 (6 bases). V gave up 2 bases and J gave up 1 base, with 12 bases separating them. The germline CDR1 and CDR2 sequences are SGHNT and YYREEE (reference sequence). The length of the CDR3 is 16 residues. In DNA, the CDR3 is TGTGCCAGCAGCTTATCAGGGGCCGGAACTAATGAAAAACTGTTTTTT. Amino acid sequence: CASSLSGAGTNEKLFF.

The chain carries TRBV6-5 and TRBJ1-1; 9 bases agree with TRBD1. The trim removed 6 bases at V and 10 bases at J, leaving 15 bases unmatched. Germline CDR1 reads MNHEY; CDR2 reads SVGAGI. This CDR3 has 15 amino acids. The CDR3, as DNA: TGTGCCAGCAGCACCATACGGGACAGGGTTATGAGAGCTTTCTTT. Amino acid sequence: CASSTIRDRVMRAFF.

This clone was observed once. The CDR3 region is CASSLVDSPLHF. In DNA form, the CDR3 reads TGTGCCAGCAGTCTCGTAGATTCACCCCTCCACTTT. The chain links TRBV11-3 to TRBJ1-6, with D unresolved. The germline V and J ends were trimmed by 6 bases and 8 bases, with 8 bases remaining between them. This CDR3 is 12 amino acids long. In germline, CDR1 is SGHNT, CDR2 YENEEA.

Turning to this clone: Within the sample, other DNA sequences also encode this same CDR3. The chain uses TRBV5-1 and TRBJ2-7, with TRBD1 matching over 8 bases. Trimming removed 2 bases from V and 7 bases from J; junction bases left unmatched: 8. The CDR3 sequence is 14 residues long. The germline gives CDR1 SGHRS, CDR2 YFSETQ. The CDR3 DNA sequence: TGCGCCAGCAGCTTAGGACAGGGTTTGAGTGAGCAGTACTTC. It encodes CASSLGQGLSEQYF. Combining the CDR3 with reference TRBV5-1 and TRBJ2-7 gives the whole variable domain KAGVTQTPRYLIKTRGQQVTLSCSPISGHRSVSWYQQTPGQGLQFLFEYFSETQRNKGNFPGRFSGRQFSNSRSEMNVSTLELGDSALYLCASSLGQGLSEQYFGPGTRLTVT.

The rearrangement joins TRBV5-6 to TRBJ1-1; D is possibly TRBD1 (5 bases). Per the germline V gene, CDR1 is SGHDT and CDR2 is YYEEEE. The CDR3 contains 13 residues. The ends were cut back, 2 bases at V and 5 bases at J, with 10 bases in the middle. Written as DNA, the CDR3 is TGTGCCAGCAGCTTCGTAGACAGTACTGAAGCTTTCTTT. This codes for CASSFVDSTEAFF.

In this sample, this clone turned up a few times. The J gene is TRBJ2-7, the V gene TRBV7-9; 9 bases map to TRBD1. The CDR3 is 15 residues long. The V gene's germline CDR1 is SEHNR and CDR2 FQNEAQ (reference sequence). V lost 4 bases, J lost 2 bases, and 6 bases stayed unmatched. The CDR3: CASSSGQGRTYEQYF. The CDR3 DNA is TGTGCCAGCAGCTCGGGACAGGGTCGCACCTACGAGCAGTACTTC.

The V and J genes are TRBV14 and TRBJ2-7; 12 bases fit TRBD2. V lost 1 base, J lost 2 bases, and 0 bases stayed unmatched. This CDR3 is 15 amino acids long. From germline, CDR1 is SGHDN and CDR2 FVKESK. The CDR3 reads CASSQASGGAYEQYF. The DNA of the CDR3 is TGTGCCAGCAGCCAAGCTAGCGGGGGGGCCTACGAGCAGTACTTC.

The rearrangement uses TRBV5-1 and TRBJ2-1; 10 bases agree with TRBD2. Germline-derived CDR1 and CDR2 are SGHRS and YFSETQ. The CDR3 spans 17 residues. V lost 0 bases to trimming and J lost 3 bases; unmatched junction nucleotides: 6. The CDR3 DNA sequence: TGCGCCAGCAGCTTGGTTTGGGCTAGCGGGGGCTACAATGAGCAGTTCTTC. Residues: CASSLVWASGGYNEQFF.

V and J are TRBV11-2 and TRBJ2-1, with TRBD2 matching 12 bases. V lost 3 bases and J lost 5; bases outside the gene matches: 2. Germline CDR1 reads SGHAT; CDR2 reads FQNNGV. CDR3 length equals 15 residues. The CDR3 spells CASSFGLAGNNEQFF. The CDR3 DNA reads as TGTGCCAGCAGCTTCGGACTAGCGGGAAACAATGAGCAGTTCTTC.

The rearrangement uses TRBV5-1 and TRBJ1-1, with 7 bases fitting TRBD1. Germline-derived CDR1 and CDR2 are SGHRS and YFSETQ. This CDR3 contains 12 residues. Trimming cost V 2 bases and J 7 bases; bases outside gene matches: 2. The CDR3 coding sequence is TGCGCCAGCAGCTTTACAGGGGATGAAGCTTTCTTT. Translation gives CASSFTGDEAFF.

The rearrangement links TRBV5-1 to TRBJ2-3; 9 nucleotides align to TRBD2. This CDR3 has 16 amino acids. With V trimmed by 3 bases and J by 0 bases, 5 bases remained unmatched. The germline gives CDR1 SGHRS, CDR2 YFSETQ. The CDR3 bases are TGCGCCAGCAGCTGGGTAGGACTAGCGAGCACAGATACGCAGTATTTT. It is translated as CASSWVGLASTDTQYF.